This TCR beta chain was profiled in a study of Graves' ophthalmopathy and Graves' hyperthyroidism. This clonotype was counted at least ten times. Trimming cost V 0 bases and J 0 bases, with 16 bases left between them. In germline, CDR1 is SGDLS, CDR2 YYNGEE. This CDR3 has 18 amino acids. Amplifying from RNA transcripts, the study obtained TCR beta CDR3 regions. RT-PCR in the first round used HTBI primers; a second-round multiplex PCR followed. TCRdb re-derived calls from the multiplex PCR reads in MiXCR, one entry per CDR3 protein. This table holds about 50,000 distinct CDR3 sequences, more than 40% found once.

The rearrangement uses TRBV9 and TRBJ1-3; tentatively, D is TRBD1 (5 bases). The sequenced sample consisted of peripheral blood. The clonotype comes from an adult woman with Graves' ophthalmopathy. The DNA of the CDR3 is TGTGCCAGCAGCGTAGCCTCCGGGCGGGGCCACTCTGGAAACACCATATATTTT. This sequence encodes CASSVASGRGHSGNTIYF.